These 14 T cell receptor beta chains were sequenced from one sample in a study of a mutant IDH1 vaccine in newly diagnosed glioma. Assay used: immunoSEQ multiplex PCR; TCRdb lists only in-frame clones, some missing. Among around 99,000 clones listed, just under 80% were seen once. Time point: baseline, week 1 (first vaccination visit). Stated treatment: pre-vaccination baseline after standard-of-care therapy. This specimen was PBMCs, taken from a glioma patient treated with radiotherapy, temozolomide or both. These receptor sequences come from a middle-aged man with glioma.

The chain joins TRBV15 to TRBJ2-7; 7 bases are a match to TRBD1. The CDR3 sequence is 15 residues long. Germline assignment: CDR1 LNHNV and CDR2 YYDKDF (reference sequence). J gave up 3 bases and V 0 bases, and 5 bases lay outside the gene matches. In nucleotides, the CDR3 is TGTGCCACCAGCAGAGATCTCGCAGGGGGCTACGAGCAGTACTTC. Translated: CATSRDLAGGYEQYF.

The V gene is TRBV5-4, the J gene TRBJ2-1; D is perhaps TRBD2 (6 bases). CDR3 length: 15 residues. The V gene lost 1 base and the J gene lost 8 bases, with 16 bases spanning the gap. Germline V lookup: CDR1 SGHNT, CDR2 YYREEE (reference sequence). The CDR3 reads CASSLRKRLGDEQFF. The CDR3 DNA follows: TGTGCCAGCAGCTTGAGAAAGAGACTAGGGGATGAGCAGTTCTTC.

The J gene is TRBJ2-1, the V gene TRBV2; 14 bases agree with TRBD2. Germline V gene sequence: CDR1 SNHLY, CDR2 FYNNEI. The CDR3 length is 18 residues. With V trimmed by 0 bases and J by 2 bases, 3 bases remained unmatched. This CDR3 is CASSEARGLAGAYNEQFF. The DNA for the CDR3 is TGTGCCAGCAGTGAAGCCAGGGGACTAGCGGGGGCCTACAATGAGCAGTTCTTC.

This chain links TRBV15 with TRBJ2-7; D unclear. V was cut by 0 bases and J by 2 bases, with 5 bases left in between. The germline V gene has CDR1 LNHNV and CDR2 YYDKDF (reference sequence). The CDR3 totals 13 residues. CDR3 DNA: TGTGCCACCAGCAGAGATCGGACCTACGAGCAGTACTTC. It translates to CATSRDRTYEQYF.

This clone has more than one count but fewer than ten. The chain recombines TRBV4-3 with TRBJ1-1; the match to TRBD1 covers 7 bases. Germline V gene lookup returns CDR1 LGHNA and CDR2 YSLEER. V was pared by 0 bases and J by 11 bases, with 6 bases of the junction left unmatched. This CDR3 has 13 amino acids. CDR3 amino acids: CASSQDRGGQAFF. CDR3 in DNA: TGCGCCAGCAGCCAAGATAGAGGGGGACAGGCTTTCTTT.

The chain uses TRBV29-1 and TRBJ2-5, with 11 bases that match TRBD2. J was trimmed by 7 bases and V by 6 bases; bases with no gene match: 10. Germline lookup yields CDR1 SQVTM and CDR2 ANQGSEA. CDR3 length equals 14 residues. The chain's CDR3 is CSVTSGIGLGTQYF. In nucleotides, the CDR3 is TGCAGCGTGACTAGCGGGATTGGGCTTGGGACCCAGTACTTC.

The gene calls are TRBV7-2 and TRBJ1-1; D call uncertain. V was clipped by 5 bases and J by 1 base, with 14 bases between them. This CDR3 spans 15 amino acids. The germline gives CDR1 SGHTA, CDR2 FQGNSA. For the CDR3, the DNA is TGTGCCAGCAGCCCCACCTGGGCCCCGAACACTGAAGCTTTCTTT. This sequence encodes CASSPTWAPNTEAFF.

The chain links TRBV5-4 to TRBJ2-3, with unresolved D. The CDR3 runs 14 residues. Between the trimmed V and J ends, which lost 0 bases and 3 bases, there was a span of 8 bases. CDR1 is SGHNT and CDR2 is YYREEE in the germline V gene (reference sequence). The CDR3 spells CASSLERPTDTQYF. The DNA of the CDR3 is TGTGCCAGCAGCTTGGAAAGACCTACAGATACGCAGTATTTT.

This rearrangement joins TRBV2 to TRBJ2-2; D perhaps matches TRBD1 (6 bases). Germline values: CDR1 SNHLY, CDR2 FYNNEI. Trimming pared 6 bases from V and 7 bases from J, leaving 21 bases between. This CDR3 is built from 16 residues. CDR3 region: CASSTLGRGLGGELFF. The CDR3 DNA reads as TGTGCCAGCAGCACTTTAGGCAGGGGCCTCGGCGGGGAGCTGTTTTTT.

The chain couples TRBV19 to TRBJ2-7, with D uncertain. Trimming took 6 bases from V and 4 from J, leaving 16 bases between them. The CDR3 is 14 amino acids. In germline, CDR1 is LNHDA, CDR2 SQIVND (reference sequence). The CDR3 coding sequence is TGTGCCAGTAGCTCGGATCGAGACGCTTACGAGCAGTACTTC. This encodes CASSSDRDAYEQYF.

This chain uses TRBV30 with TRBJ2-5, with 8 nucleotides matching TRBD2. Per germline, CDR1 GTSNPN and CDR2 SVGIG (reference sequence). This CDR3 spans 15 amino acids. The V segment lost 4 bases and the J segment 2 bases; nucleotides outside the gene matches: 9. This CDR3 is CAWNVAGLLQETQYF. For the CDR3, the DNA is TGTGCCTGGAACGTAGCGGGGCTTTTGCAAGAGACCCAGTACTTC.

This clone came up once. The CDR3 nucleotides are TGTGCCAGTAGTAGCCGACGGCGAGTCTCTGGAAACACCATATATTTT. Translation gives CASSSRRRVSGNTIYF. The rearrangement uses TRBV19 and TRBJ1-3; D call uncertain. CDR3 length: 16 amino acids. V gave up 4 bases and J gave up 0 bases, with 13 bases separating them. CDR1 and CDR2 (germline): LNHDA, SQIVND (reference sequence).

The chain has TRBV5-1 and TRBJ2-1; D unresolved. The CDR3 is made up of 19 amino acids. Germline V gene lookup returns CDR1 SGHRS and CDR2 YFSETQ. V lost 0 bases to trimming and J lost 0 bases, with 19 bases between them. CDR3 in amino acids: CASSLEGRLSASSYNEQFF. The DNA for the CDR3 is TGCGCCAGCAGCTTGGAAGGCCGACTGAGCGCGAGCTCCTACAATGAGCAGTTCTTC. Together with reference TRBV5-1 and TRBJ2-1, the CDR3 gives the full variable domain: KAGVTQTPRYLIKTRGQQVTLSCSPISGHRSVSWYQQTPGQGLQFLFEYFSETQRNKGNFPGRFSGRQFSNSRSEMNVSTLELGDSALYLCASSLEGRLSASSYNEQFFGPGTRLTVL.

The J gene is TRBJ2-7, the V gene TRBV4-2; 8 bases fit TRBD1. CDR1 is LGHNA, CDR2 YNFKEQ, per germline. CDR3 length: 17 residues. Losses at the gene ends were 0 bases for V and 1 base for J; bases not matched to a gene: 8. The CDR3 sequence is CASSQETGTGRSYEQYF. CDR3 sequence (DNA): TGTGCCAGCAGCCAAGAAACCGGGACAGGCCGTTCCTACGAGCAGTACTTC.